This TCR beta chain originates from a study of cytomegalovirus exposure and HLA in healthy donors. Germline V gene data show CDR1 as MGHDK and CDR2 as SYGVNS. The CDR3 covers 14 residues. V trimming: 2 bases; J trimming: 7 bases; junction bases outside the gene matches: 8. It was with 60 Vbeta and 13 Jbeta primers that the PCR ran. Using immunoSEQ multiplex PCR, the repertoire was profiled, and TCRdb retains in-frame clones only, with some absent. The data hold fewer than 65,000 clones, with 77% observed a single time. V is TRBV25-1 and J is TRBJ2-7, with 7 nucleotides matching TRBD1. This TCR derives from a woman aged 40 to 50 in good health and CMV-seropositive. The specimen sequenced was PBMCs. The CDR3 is CASSERGRLGEQYF. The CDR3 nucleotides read TGTGCCAGCAGTGAAAGGGGGCGCCTGGGGGAGCAGTACTTC.